Shown below are 30 T cell receptor beta chains from a single sample sequenced in a study. MiXCR, run by TCRdb on the RT-PCR reads, gives a single entry per CDR3 protein. Among approximately 720,000 distinct CDR3 sequences, approximately 15% were seen once, and the ten largest hold roughly 3.9%. The sequenced sample consisted of memory CD4+ T cells from blood. The receptors stem from a female donor in good health, serving as a healthy control.

This chain joins TRBV30 and TRBJ1-4; tentatively, D is TRBD1 (5 bases). This CDR3 region has 13 residues. Trimming cost V 3 bases and J 6 bases, with 11 bases left between them. The germline V gene encodes CDR1 GTSNPN and CDR2 SVGIG (reference sequence). The CDR3 region has the DNA TGTGCCTGGAGCGGATTGACAGATGAAAAACTGTTTTTT. It translates to CAWSGLTDEKLFF.

The chain recombines TRBV20-1 with TRBJ1-3; 7 nucleotides agree with TRBD1. The trim removed 0 bases at V and 10 bases at J, leaving 6 bases unmatched. Germline CDR1 DFQATT, CDR2 SNEGSKA (reference sequence). The CDR3 spans 13 residues. In DNA, the CDR3 is TGCAGTGCTAGAGATAGGGGGCTAGAAACCATATATTTT. This translates into CSARDRGLETIYF.

CDR3 DNA: TGTGCCAGCAGCCAAGCATGGGACAGGAATCAGCCCCAGCATTTT. Amino acids: CASSQAWDRNQPQHF. V and J are TRBV3-1 and TRBJ1-5, with 8 nucleotides matching TRBD1. The V segment lost 1 base and the J segment 4 bases; nucleotides outside the gene matches: 3. The CDR3 totals 15 residues. In germline, CDR1 is LGHDT, CDR2 YNNKEL (reference sequence).

V is TRBV20-1 and J is TRBJ1-5, with TRBD1 matching 8 bases. The CDR3 totals 16 residues. J gave up 3 bases and V 3 bases, and 10 bases lay outside the gene matches. CDR1 and CDR2 (germline): DFQATT, SNEGSKA (reference sequence). CDR3 in amino acids: CSARESSRGPNQPQHF. In DNA, the CDR3 is TGCAGTGCTAGGGAAAGTTCCAGGGGGCCCAATCAGCCCCAGCATTTT.

The gene calls are TRBV3-1 and TRBJ1-3; perhaps TRBD1 as D (6 bases). The CDR3 contains 13 residues. The germline V and J ends were trimmed by 4 bases and 8 bases, with 12 bases remaining between them. Germline CDR1 reads LGHDT; CDR2 reads YNNKEL (reference sequence). CDR3 residues: CASSLDRGDTIYF. Here the CDR3 DNA reads TGTGCCAGCAGCCTGGACAGAGGGGACACCATATATTTT.

This clonotype was seen many times. A read error may account for a junction end that differs from germline. This chain connects TRBV25-1 to TRBJ2-3; D is undetermined. This CDR3 comprises 9 residues. CDR1 and CDR2 from the germline V gene are MGHDK and SYGVNS. The CDR3 DNA reads as TGTGCCAGCACAGAGACGCAGTATTTT. Translation: CASTETQYF.

This clonotype was detected many times. V and J are TRBV5-1 and TRBJ2-7, with a weak D call TRBD1 (6 bases). Looked up from germline, CDR1 is SGHRS and CDR2 is YFSETQ. This CDR3 is built from 14 residues. The germline V and J ends were trimmed by 0 bases and 2 bases, with 9 bases remaining between them. In DNA, the CDR3 is TGCGCCAGCAGCTTGGTGGACAGAGCCTACGAGCAGTACTTC. This encodes CASSLVDRAYEQYF.

The V gene is TRBV6-6, the J gene TRBJ1-2, with D tentatively TRBD1 (5 bases). The CDR3 extends over 13 amino acids. With 4 bases removed from V and 7 bases from J, the gap between germline ends came to 13 bases. Germline V lookup: CDR1 MNHNY, CDR2 SVGAGI (reference sequence). Written as DNA, the CDR3 is TGTGCCAGCAGTTCCGCCAGGGAGGGTGGCTACACCTTC. It translates to CASSSAREGGYTF.

This clonotype came up many times. This chain links TRBV29-1 with TRBJ2-3; TRBD1 matches 7 bases. Trimming cost V 7 bases and J 0 bases; bases outside gene matches: 1. CDR1 is SQVTM, CDR2 ANQGSEA, per germline. The CDR3 has 12 amino acids. The CDR3 is CSGGQSTDTQYF. CDR3 in DNA: TGCAGCGGGGGACAGAGCACAGATACGCAGTATTTT.

The sample holds a few counts of this clonotype. The gene calls are TRBV12-3 or TRBV12-4 and TRBJ1-5, with D possibly being TRBD1 (5 bases). The ends were cut back, 5 bases at V and 0 bases at J, with 20 bases in the middle. There are 18 residues in the CDR3. CDR3 protein: CASSPRDGGTYSNQPQHF. In DNA, the CDR3 is TGTGCCAGCAGTCCCCGGGACGGAGGAACCTATAGCAATCAGCCCCAGCATTTT.

This clonotype was detected many times. The rearrangement uses TRBV7-2 and TRBJ2-7, with 7 bases fitting TRBD2. The CDR3 spans 15 residues. Germline V gene sequence: CDR1 SGHTA, CDR2 FQGNSA. With V trimmed by 2 bases and J by 2 bases, 6 bases remained unmatched. CDR3 in DNA: TGTGCCAGCAGCTTATATCCCGGACTAGCCTACGAGCAGTACTTC. Its protein is CASSLYPGLAYEQYF. Drawing the rest from reference TRBV7-2 and TRBJ2-7, the complete variable domain is GAGVSQSPSNKVTEKGKDVELRCDPISGHTALYWYRQSLGQGLEFLIYFQGNSAPDKSGLPSDRFSAERTGGSVSTLTIQRTQQEDSAVYLCASSLYPGLAYEQYFGPGTRLTVT.

This clonotype was seen a few times. CDR3 in amino acids: CASRVENYGYTF. In DNA, the CDR3 is TGTGCCAGCAGGGTAGAGAACTATGGCTACACCTTC. The chain employs TRBV6-6 and TRBJ1-2; D uncertain. V gave up 6 bases and J gave up 2 bases, with 7 bases separating them. CDR1 MNHNY and CDR2 SVGAGI come from the germline V gene (reference sequence). The CDR3 has 12 amino acids.

This clonotype was detected ten times or more. This chain joins TRBV20-1 and TRBJ2-3, with D possibly TRBD1 on 6 matching bases. The V end was cut by 7 bases, the J end by 2 bases, with 10 bases between. The germline V gene has CDR1 DFQATT and CDR2 SNEGSKA (reference sequence). The CDR3 loop spans 12 amino acids. In DNA, the CDR3 is TGCAGTGAAGGGGGATCCACAGATACGCAGTATTTT. This translates into CSEGGSTDTQYF.

The table lists this clonotype with a few counts. This chain connects TRBV6-2 or TRBV6-3 to TRBJ2-3; TRBD2 matches 9 bases. CDR1 is MNHEY and CDR2 is SVGEGT in the germline V gene. Germline trimming cut 1 base from V and 5 bases from J; bases unmatched to any gene: 10. The CDR3 contains 17 residues. CDR3 sequence (DNA): TGTGCCAGCAGTTACTGGCGGCAGCGGGAGGAAGGAGATACGCAGTATTTT. It specifies CASSYWRQREEGDTQYF.

A few counts support this clonotype. This chain links TRBV4-2 with TRBJ2-2; no reliable D call. With 5 bases removed from V and 1 base from J, the gap between germline ends came to 17 bases. The CDR3 is 17 residues long. Germline CDR1 is LGHNA and CDR2 is YNFKEQ. CDR3 loop: CASSNRTGHQNTGELFF. CDR3 sequence (DNA): TGTGCCAGCAGCAACCGTACGGGTCACCAGAACACCGGGGAGCTGTTTTTT.

Only a few counts were recorded for this clonotype. The DNA is omitted, as the CDR3 cannot be located on it reliably, and the CDR3 follows TCRdb's listing. The CDR3 region is CASSKLVGAGTDTQYF. The chain uses TRBV21-1 and TRBJ2-3; the listed D gene, TRBD1, was not tested against the DNA. TRBV21-1 has pseudogene status. The CDR3 comprises 16 residues, both ends counted.

Only one count was recorded for this clonotype. This chain uses TRBV15 with TRBJ1-2, with 8 positions matching TRBD1. Germline CDR1 LNHNV, CDR2 YYDKDF (reference sequence). This CDR3 spans 13 amino acids. J gave up 6 bases and V 5 bases, and 5 bases lay outside the gene matches. The CDR3 nucleotides are TGTGCCACCAGCCTCGGACAGGGCAATGGCTACACCTTC. This codes for CATSLGQGNGYTF.

This clonotype was found many times. The chain is built from TRBV7-3 and TRBJ1-2; D call uncertain. Germline V gene data show CDR1 as SGHTA and CDR2 as FQGTGA. This CDR3 is built from 15 residues. Trimming took off 5 bases at V and 3 bases at J, with 16 bases between the two ends. The CDR3 bases are TGTGCCAGCAGCCCCGCTCCGGGAGGGTACTATGGCTACACCTTC. Translating it yields CASSPAPGGYYGYTF.

Only a few counts were recorded for this clonotype. The chain uses TRBV7-9 and TRBJ2-2; D is unresolved. Trimming shortened V by 5 bases and J by 5 bases, and 15 bases separated the two germline ends. The CDR3 loop spans 15 amino acids. CDR1 SEHNR and CDR2 FQNEAQ come from the germline V gene (reference sequence). The CDR3 coding sequence is TGTGCCAGCAGCCCGCCGGTCGTATTGACCGGGGAGCTGTTTTTT. Its translation: CASSPPVVLTGELFF.

The chain has TRBV10-3 and TRBJ1-5; the match to TRBD1 covers 7 bases. The germline gives CDR1 ENHRY, CDR2 SYGVKD. The CDR3 runs 17 residues. Trimming cost V 0 bases and J 5 bases; bases outside gene matches: 10. The CDR3 nucleotides are TGTGCCATCAGTGAGTCCTCAAGACAGGGACTACATCAGCCCCAGCATTTT. Protein product: CAISESSRQGLHQPQHF.

There are many counts of this clonotype. The chain is built from TRBV15 and TRBJ2-1, with 7 bases that match TRBD2. The germline V gene has CDR1 LNHNV and CDR2 YYDKDF (reference sequence). The V gene end was trimmed by 3 bases and the J gene end by 10 bases; junction bases not matched to a gene: 6. This CDR3 region has 13 residues. CDR3 in amino acids: CATSRGGVREQFF. The CDR3 nucleotides are TGTGCCACCAGCAGGGGGGGGGTTAGAGAGCAGTTCTTC.

This clonotype was observed a handful of times. This chain joins TRBV7-6 and TRBJ2-7; possible D gene TRBD2, 5 bases. V lost 8 bases and J lost 5, with 19 bases in between. This CDR3 spans 14 amino acids. Per germline, CDR1 SGHVS and CDR2 FNYEAQ. CDR3 loop: CASSPTRAGNEQYF. The CDR3 nucleotides are TGTGCCAGCTCGCCGACGAGGGCTGGGAACGAGCAGTACTTC.

The V call is TRBV6-5, the J call TRBJ2-7; TRBD1 might be the D (6 bases). The germline V and J ends were trimmed by 7 bases and 0 bases, with 10 bases remaining between them. CDR1 and CDR2 from the germline V gene are MNHEY and SVGAGI. This CDR3 region has 13 residues. CDR3 loop: CASMDSPSYEQYF. In DNA, the CDR3 is TGTGCCAGCATGGACAGCCCCTCCTACGAGCAGTACTTC.

This clonotype was observed many times. This chain connects TRBV6-1 to TRBJ2-7; the match to TRBD2 covers 8 bases. Germline CDR1 is MNHNS and CDR2 is SASEGT. This CDR3 is 15 amino acids long. J gave up 1 base and V 2 bases, and 4 bases lay outside the gene matches. The CDR3 nucleotides are TGTGCCAGCAGTGAATTGGAGCGGGGGTCCTACGAGCAGTACTTC. This sequence encodes CASSELERGSYEQYF.

The chain recombines TRBV20-1 with TRBJ1-6; D is perhaps TRBD1 (5 bases). V was trimmed by 3 bases and J by 3 bases, leaving 12 bases between them. Germline CDR1 is DFQATT and CDR2 is SNEGSKA (reference sequence). The CDR3 runs to 15 residues. CDR3 DNA sequence: TGCAGTGCTAGGGAGGGACGGGTCTATAATTCACCCCTCCACTTT. It translates to CSAREGRVYNSPLHF.

The sample holds many counts of this clonotype. This rearrangement joins TRBV20-1 to TRBJ2-5; 7 nucleotides match TRBD2. The CDR3 sequence is 15 residues long. Losses at the gene ends were 1 base for V and 0 bases for J; bases not matched to a gene: 5. Germline V gives CDR1 DFQATT, CDR2 SNEGSKA (reference sequence). This CDR3 reads CSARAGGGYQETQYF. CDR3 nucleotide sequence: TGCAGTGCTAGAGCGGGGGGAGGGTACCAAGAGACCCAGTACTTC.

This clonotype was seen only a few times. The chain employs TRBV9 and TRBJ2-2; 9 positions agree with TRBD2. The CDR3 totals 17 residues. V lost 3 bases to trimming and J lost 6 bases; unmatched junction nucleotides: 12. In germline, CDR1 is SGDLS, CDR2 YYNGEE. CDR3 bases: TGTGCCAGCAGCGGAAATAAAGCGGGAGGAAGGTCCGGGGAGCTGTTTTTT. Translation gives CASSGNKAGGRSGELFF.

The table lists this clonotype with a few counts. This rearrangement joins TRBV9 to TRBJ2-7; 15 positions match TRBD2. J was trimmed by 1 base and V by 7 bases; bases with no gene match: 12. The CDR3 runs 18 residues. Per the germline V gene, CDR1 is SGDLS and CDR2 is YYNGEE. This CDR3 is CASARGTSGRRVSYEQYF. The CDR3 bases are TGTGCCAGCGCCAGAGGGACTAGCGGGAGGCGCGTATCCTACGAGCAGTACTTC.

This clonotype occurred a few times. The chain is built from TRBV29-1 and TRBJ1-1; tentative D call: TRBD1 (5 bases). V lost 4 bases to trimming and J lost 4 bases, with 10 bases between them. Germline V CDR1 and CDR2: SQVTM, ANQGSEA. The CDR3 sequence is 12 residues long. As DNA, the CDR3 is TGCAGCGTTGTTCCGGGGGGCACTGAAGCTTTCTTT. This encodes CSVVPGGTEAFF.

In its sample, this clonotype was seen a few times. The chain employs TRBV20-1 and TRBJ2-1; 8 positions match TRBD2. J was trimmed by 4 bases and V by 6 bases; bases with no gene match: 8. Germline values: CDR1 DFQATT, CDR2 SNEGSKA (reference sequence). This CDR3 is 14 amino acids long. The CDR3 here is CSADRGGGYNEQFF. The DNA for the CDR3 is TGCAGTGCCGACCGGGGGGGCGGTTACAATGAGCAGTTCTTC.